This entry lists 13 T cell receptor beta chains sequenced from one sample in a study of blood T cell repertoires in COVID-19. The assay was immunoSEQ multiplex PCR, and TCRdb's table has in-frame clones only and misses some. The sample yields about 80,000 clones, more than 70% seen once. Sequencing was performed on peripheral blood. Receptors were obtained from a man in his sixties or seventies with active or convalescent COVID-19.

This chain uses TRBV6-5 with TRBJ1-2, with no clear D. Germline assignment: CDR1 MNHEY and CDR2 SVGAGI. V was trimmed by 0 bases and J by 8 bases, leaving 13 bases between them. CDR3 size: 14 residues. The CDR3 DNA is TGTGCCAGCAGTTACTCGAATGGCGGTCGGGGCTACACCTTC. This codes for CASSYSNGGRGYTF.

V is TRBV14 and J is TRBJ2-1; tentative D call: TRBD2 (5 bases). Germline V CDR1 and CDR2: SGHDN, FVKESK. Trimming removed 1 base from V and 9 bases from J, with 10 bases in between. The CDR3 is 13 residues long. This chain's CDR3 is CASSQVQDSEQFF. CDR3 sequence (DNA): TGTGCCAGCAGCCAAGTGCAGGACTCTGAGCAGTTCTTC.

The chain joins TRBV28 to TRBJ1-3; tentative D call: TRBD1 (5 bases). Germline V CDR1 and CDR2: MDHEN, SYDVKM. The germline V and J ends were trimmed by 7 bases and 2 bases, with 9 bases remaining between them. The CDR3 extends over 13 amino acids. In nucleotides, the CDR3 is TGTGCCAGCACTCCGACAGCTGGAAACACCATATATTTT. Its protein is CASTPTAGNTIYF.

The V call is TRBV5-8, the J call TRBJ2-7; D gene unclear. The germline V gene has CDR1 SGHTS and CDR2 YDEGEE. The CDR3 has 13 amino acids. The V end was cut by 8 bases, the J end by 0 bases, with 12 bases between. The CDR3: CASSVPLSYEQYF. CDR3 coding DNA: TGTGCCAGTAGTGTCCCCCTCTCCTACGAGCAGTACTTC.

V usage is TRBV19 and J usage is TRBJ1-2, with D perhaps TRBD1 (5 bases). Trimming took off 3 bases at V and 4 bases at J, with 15 bases between the two ends. Germline V gene sequence: CDR1 LNHDA, CDR2 SQIVND (reference sequence). The CDR3 has 15 amino acids. CDR3 in DNA: TGTGCCAGTAGTATCCTGGGGCCCACTGGCTATGGCTACACCTTC. Translating gives CASSILGPTGYGYTF.

The chain uses TRBV5-1 and TRBJ2-7; 7 bases line up with TRBD1. The J segment lost 3 bases and the V segment lost 4 bases, leaving 7 bases of the junction unmatched. The germline V gene encodes CDR1 SGHRS and CDR2 YFSETQ. The CDR3 loop spans 14 amino acids. The CDR3 sequence is CASSPQGRYYEQYF. For the CDR3, the DNA is TGCGCCAGCAGCCCACAGGGGCGGTACTACGAGCAGTACTTC. Looking up the rest from reference TRBV5-1 and TRBJ2-7 gives the full variable domain: KAGVTQTPRYLIKTRGQQVTLSCSPISGHRSVSWYQQTPGQGLQFLFEYFSETQRNKGNFPGRFSGRQFSNSRSEMNVSTLELGDSALYLCASSPQGRYYEQYFGPGTRLTVT.

The chain is built from TRBV11-2 and TRBJ2-1; TRBD2 matches 8 bases. V lost 5 bases, J lost 7 bases, and 13 bases stayed unmatched. Germline V CDR1 and CDR2: SGHAT, FQNNGV. The CDR3 length is 16 residues. The CDR3 DNA follows: TGTGCCAGCAGCCCCCGTTTGGCGGGGGGATGGAATGAGCAGTTCTTC. This gives the protein CASSPRLAGGWNEQFF.

This clone has only a few counts. V is TRBV5-6 and J is TRBJ1-3; D not resolved. Germline CDR1 SGHDT, CDR2 YYEEEE. Trimming took off 4 bases at V and 0 bases at J, with 11 bases between the two ends. The CDR3 sequence is 15 residues long. CDR3 loop: CASSRSYLSGNTIYF. DNA for the CDR3: TGTGCCAGCAGCCGTAGCTACCTCTCTGGAAACACCATATATTTT. Full variable domain (remainder filled in from reference TRBV5-6 and TRBJ1-3): DAGVTQSPTHLIKTRGQQVTLRCSPKSGHDTVSWYQQALGQGPQFIFQYYEEEERQRGNFPDRFSGHQFPNYSSELNVNALLLGDSALYLCASSRSYLSGNTIYFGEGSWLTVV.

The chain links TRBV9 to TRBJ2-1; the D gene is possibly TRBD1 (6 bases). The germline CDR1 and CDR2 sequences are SGDLS and YYNGEE. The CDR3 is 14 amino acids. V lost 0 bases and J 9 bases, leaving 13 bases between the germline ends. DNA of the CDR3: TGTGCCAGCAGCGTAGAGGACAGAATGGTTGAGCAGTTCTTC. Translated: CASSVEDRMVEQFF.

The CDR3 protein is CASSLVSRANEKLFF. DNA of the CDR3: TGCGCCAGCAGCTTGGTCTCGAGGGCTAATGAAAAACTGTTTTTT. The gene calls are TRBV5-1 and TRBJ1-4; D unclear. The germline V gene encodes CDR1 SGHRS and CDR2 YFSETQ. This CDR3 contains 15 residues. V was clipped by 0 bases and J by 3 bases, with 9 bases between them.

V usage is TRBV14 and J usage is TRBJ2-3; 9 bases align to TRBD1. The CDR3 covers 14 residues. V was pared by 4 bases and J by 7 bases, with 6 bases of the junction left unmatched. CDR1 is SGHDN and CDR2 is FVKESK in the germline V gene. CDR3 sequence: CASSRDRVSNTQYF. The CDR3 DNA is TGTGCCAGCAGCCGGGACAGGGTGTCCAATACGCAGTATTTT.

This chain links TRBV10-3 with TRBJ1-3; D is unclear. The germline V gene has CDR1 ENHRY and CDR2 SYGVKD. This CDR3 comprises 13 residues. V shed 6 bases and J shed 0 bases, with 6 bases lying between them. The CDR3 coding sequence is TGTGCCATCAGAGTCGGCTCTGGAAACACCATATATTTT. This gives the protein CAIRVGSGNTIYF.

This chain joins TRBV7-9 and TRBJ2-1; no firm D call. This CDR3 contains 16 residues. Between the trimmed V and J ends, which lost 1 base and 5 bases, there was a span of 15 bases. From germline, CDR1 is SEHNR and CDR2 FQNEAQ (reference sequence). This CDR3 is CASSLDRIETNNEQFF. The CDR3 DNA reads as TGTGCCAGCAGCTTAGACAGAATTGAAACCAACAATGAGCAGTTCTTC.